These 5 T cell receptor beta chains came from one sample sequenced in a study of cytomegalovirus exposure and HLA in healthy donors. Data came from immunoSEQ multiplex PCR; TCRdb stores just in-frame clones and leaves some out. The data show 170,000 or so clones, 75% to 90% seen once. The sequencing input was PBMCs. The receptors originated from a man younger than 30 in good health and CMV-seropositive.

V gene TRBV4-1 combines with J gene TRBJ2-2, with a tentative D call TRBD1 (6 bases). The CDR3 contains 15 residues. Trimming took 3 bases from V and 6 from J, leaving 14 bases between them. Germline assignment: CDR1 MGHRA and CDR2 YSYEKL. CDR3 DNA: TGCGCCAGCAGCCAGAGAACAGGGTATCCCGGGGAGCTGTTTTTT. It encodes CASSQRTGYPGELFF.

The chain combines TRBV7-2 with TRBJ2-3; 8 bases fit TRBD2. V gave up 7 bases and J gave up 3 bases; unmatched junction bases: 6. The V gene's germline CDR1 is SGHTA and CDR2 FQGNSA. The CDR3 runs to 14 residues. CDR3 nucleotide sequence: TGTGCCAGCATCCCGGCTAGCGGGACAGATACGCAGTATTTT. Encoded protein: CASIPASGTDTQYF.

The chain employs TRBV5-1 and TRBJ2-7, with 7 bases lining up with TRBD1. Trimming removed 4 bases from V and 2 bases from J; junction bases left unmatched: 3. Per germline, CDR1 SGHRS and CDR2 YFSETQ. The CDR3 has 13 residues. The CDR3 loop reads CASSGQATYEQYF. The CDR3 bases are TGCGCCAGCAGCGGACAGGCCACCTACGAGCAGTACTTC. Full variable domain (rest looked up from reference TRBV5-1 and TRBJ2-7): KAGVTQTPRYLIKTRGQQVTLSCSPISGHRSVSWYQQTPGQGLQFLFEYFSETQRNKGNFPGRFSGRQFSNSRSEMNVSTLELGDSALYLCASSGQATYEQYFGPGTRLTVT.

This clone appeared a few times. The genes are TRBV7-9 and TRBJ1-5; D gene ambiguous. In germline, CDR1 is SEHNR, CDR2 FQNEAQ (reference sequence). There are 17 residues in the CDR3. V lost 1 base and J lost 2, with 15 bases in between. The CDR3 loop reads CASSLGTGGAGNQPQHF. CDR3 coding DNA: TGTGCCAGCAGCTTAGGGACGGGAGGCGCGGGCAATCAGCCCCAGCATTTT.

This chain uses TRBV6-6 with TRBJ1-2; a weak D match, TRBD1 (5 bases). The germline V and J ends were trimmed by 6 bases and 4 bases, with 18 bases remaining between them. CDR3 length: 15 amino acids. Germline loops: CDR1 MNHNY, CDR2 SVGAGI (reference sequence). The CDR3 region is CASRDRGNSGYGYTF. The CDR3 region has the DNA TGTGCCAGCAGGGACCGGGGGAATAGTGGCTATGGCTACACCTTC.